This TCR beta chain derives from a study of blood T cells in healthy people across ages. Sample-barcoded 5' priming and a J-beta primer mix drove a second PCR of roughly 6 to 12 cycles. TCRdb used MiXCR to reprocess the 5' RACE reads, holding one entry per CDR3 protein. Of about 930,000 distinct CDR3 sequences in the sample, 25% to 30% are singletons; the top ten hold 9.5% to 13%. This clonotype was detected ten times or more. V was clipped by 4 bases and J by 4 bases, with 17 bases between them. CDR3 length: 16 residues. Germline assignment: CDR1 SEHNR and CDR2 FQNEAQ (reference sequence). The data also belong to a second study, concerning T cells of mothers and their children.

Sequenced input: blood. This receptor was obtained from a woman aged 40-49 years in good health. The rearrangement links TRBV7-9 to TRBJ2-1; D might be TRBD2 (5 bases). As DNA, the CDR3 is TGTGCCAGCAGCTCCCACAAGGCGAGGGCTTACAATGAGCAGTTCTTC. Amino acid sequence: CASSSHKARAYNEQFF.